These 3 T cell receptor beta chains were all obtained from the same sample, sequenced in a study of blood T cell repertoires in COVID-19. Method: immunoSEQ multiplex PCR; TCRdb's copy keeps in-frame clones and lacks some. The data contain roughly 250,000 clones, around 85% of them singletons. Sample: peripheral blood. The source is a woman aged 80 or older with acute or convalescent COVID-19.

This rearrangement joins TRBV20-1 to TRBJ2-5, with 7 bases aligning to TRBD2. The germline CDR1 and CDR2 sequences are DFQATT and SNEGSKA (reference sequence). CDR3 length equals 10 residues. V lost 6 bases to trimming and J lost 9 bases; unmatched junction nucleotides: 4. CDR3 region: CSAPREAQYF. For the CDR3, the DNA is TGCAGTGCCCCCCGGGAGGCCCAGTACTTC.

The chain is built from TRBV27 and TRBJ1-4, with 10 bases identical to TRBD1. Germline V CDR1 and CDR2: MNHEY, SMNVEV (reference sequence). V trimming: 8 bases; J trimming: 5 bases; junction bases outside the gene matches: 8. There are 15 residues in the CDR3. CDR3 nucleotide sequence: TGTGCCAGCTCGCCCGGGACAGGGGCGAATGAAAAACTGTTTTTT. Its translation is CASSPGTGANEKLFF.

CDR3 sequence (DNA): TGTGCCAGCAGCGTAGTCCCGGCGGGTGGAAACACCATATATTTT. Its translation is CASSVVPAGGNTIYF. The chain links TRBV9 to TRBJ1-3; the D is unclear. Trimming stripped 0 bases from V and 3 bases from J, with 10 bases between. Germline assignment: CDR1 SGDLS and CDR2 YYNGEE. The CDR3 is 15 amino acids.